The TCR beta chain under discussion was sequenced for a study of blood T cell repertoires in COVID-19. Across the study: Specimens from acute and convalescent COVID-19 originated in the United States, Italy and Spain. T cells, B-cell-depleted T cells, or PBMCs provided the cDNA or gDNA that served as material.

The authors' processing: Using reference gene primer amplification, nucleated cell counts were estimated. Some clones are missing from TCRdb's copy, which holds only in-frame ones; the method was immunoSEQ multiplex PCR. V, J and clone size reflect that table, while D and trimming were determined from the DNA. The repertoire includes around 80,000 clones, approximately 78% of them detected once, and 27% sits in the top ten. The germline V gene encodes CDR1 SGHKS and CDR2 YYEKEE (reference sequence). J gave up 2 bases and V 0 bases, and 7 bases lay outside the gene matches. The CDR3 runs 17 residues. This sequence originates from a human donor in a cohort sampled during active COVID-19. The chain employs TRBV5-5 and TRBJ1-5; 8 bases are a match to TRBD1. Sequencing was performed on peripheral blood. DNA of the CDR3: TGTGCCAGCAGCTTGGTACTCCAGGGGGCTCGCAATCAGCCCCAGCATTTT. This translates into CASSLVLQGARNQPQHF.